Listed below are T cell receptor beta chains from one sample, sequenced in a study of PD-L1 blockade in urothelial cancer. Produced via immunoSEQ multiplex PCR; TCRdb's table is partial and in-frame only. This repertoire shows about 30,000 clones, about nine tenths found once; its top ten account for approximately 8%. The sample in question was PBMCs, obtained around atezolizumab (anti-PD-L1) treatment. These TCRs come from a man older than 75 with urothelial cancer. The conserved cysteine and the conserved F or W are not part of the CDR3 here. Each record gives: J gene, D gene, V gene, CDR3 protein. A D gene is named only where the DNA matches it firmly.

j_gene: TRBJ1-2; d_gene: -; v_gene: TRBV5-1; CDR3aa: ASSEGGGNYGYT
j_gene: TRBJ2-7; d_gene: -; v_gene: TRBV6-5; CDR3aa: ASRKGAGRYEQY
j_gene: TRBJ2-2; d_gene: TRBD1; v_gene: TRBV19; CDR3aa: ASSDPGQGNTGELF
j_gene: TRBJ1-5; d_gene: TRBD1; v_gene: TRBV9; CDR3aa: ASSVEGTAYQPQH
j_gene: TRBJ1-2; d_gene: TRBD1; v_gene: TRBV6-4; CDR3aa: ASSDTGTASYGYT
j_gene: TRBJ1-1; d_gene: -; v_gene: TRBV7-9; CDR3aa: ASSSGLLNTEAF
j_gene: TRBJ1-1; d_gene: TRBD1; v_gene: TRBV19; CDR3aa: ASSHLDRERAEAF
j_gene: TRBJ2-2; d_gene: -; v_gene: TRBV29-1; CDR3aa: SVDRQNTGELF
j_gene: TRBJ1-1; d_gene: -; v_gene: TRBV5-6; CDR3aa: ASSLERHMNTEAF
j_gene: TRBJ2-3; d_gene: -; v_gene: TRBV30; CDR3aa: AWGQGGSGRFTDTQY
j_gene: TRBJ2-3; d_gene: TRBD2; v_gene: TRBV29-1; CDR3aa: SVRLAGGRTDTQY
j_gene: TRBJ1-1; d_gene: -; v_gene: TRBV7-2; CDR3aa: ASSSPATGRRTEAF
j_gene: TRBJ2-7; d_gene: -; v_gene: TRBV5-4; CDR3aa: ASSQVVSNRNEQY
j_gene: TRBJ1-4; d_gene: -; v_gene: TRBV7-2; CDR3aa: ASSPAGTYNEKLF
j_gene: TRBJ2-5; d_gene: -; v_gene: TRBV6-8; CDR3aa: ASSQTGGAQETQY
j_gene: TRBJ2-6; d_gene: -; v_gene: TRBV7-2; CDR3aa: ASSLSGQGYGANVLT
j_gene: TRBJ2-7; d_gene: -; v_gene: TRBV27; CDR3aa: ASSLLAASYEQY
j_gene: TRBJ2-4; d_gene: TRBD1; v_gene: TRBV5-4; CDR3aa: ASSGEQGAKNIQY